This T cell receptor (beta chain) was identified in a study of T cell changes during pregnancy in multiple sclerosis. The protocol was immunoSEQ multiplex PCR, while the TCRdb copy is restricted to in-frame clones and leaves out a portion. The sample has tens of thousands of clones, 90% to 95% seen once. The clonotype comes from a female donor with multiple sclerosis, enrolled in a pregnancy study. Sequencing used peripheral blood, obtained in the first trimester of pregnancy.

The CDR3 DNA reads as TGTGCCAGCAGTGAATATTTCCCAACAGGGAAGCTAGGAGAGACCCAGTACTTC. Its protein product is CASSEYFPTGKLGETQYF. V is TRBV25-1 and J is TRBJ2-5, with D tentatively TRBD1 (6 bases). Per the germline V gene, CDR1 is MGHDK and CDR2 is SYGVNS. V was clipped by 0 bases and J by 4 bases, with 21 bases between them. CDR3 size: 18 residues.